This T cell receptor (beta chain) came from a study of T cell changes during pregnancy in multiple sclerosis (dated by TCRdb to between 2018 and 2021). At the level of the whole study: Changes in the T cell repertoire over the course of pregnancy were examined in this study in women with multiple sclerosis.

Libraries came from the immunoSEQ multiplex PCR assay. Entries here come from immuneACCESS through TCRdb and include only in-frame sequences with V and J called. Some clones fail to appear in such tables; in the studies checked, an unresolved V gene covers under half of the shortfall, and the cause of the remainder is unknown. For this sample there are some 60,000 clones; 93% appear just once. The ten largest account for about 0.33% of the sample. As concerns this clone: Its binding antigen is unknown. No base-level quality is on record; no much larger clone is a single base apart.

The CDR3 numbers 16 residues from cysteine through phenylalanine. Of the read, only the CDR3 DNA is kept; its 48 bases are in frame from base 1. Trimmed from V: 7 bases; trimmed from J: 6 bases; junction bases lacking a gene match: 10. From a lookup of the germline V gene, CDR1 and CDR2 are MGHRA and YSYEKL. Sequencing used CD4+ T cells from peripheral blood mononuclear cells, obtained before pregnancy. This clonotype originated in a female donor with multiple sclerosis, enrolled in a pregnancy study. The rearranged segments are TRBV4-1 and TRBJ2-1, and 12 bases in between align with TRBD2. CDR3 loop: CASTQTSGRSINEQFF. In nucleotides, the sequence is TGCGCCAGCACCCAGACTAGCGGGAGAAGTATCAATGAGCAGTTCTTC.